Shown below are 29 T cell receptor beta chains from a single sample sequenced in a study of PD-L1 blockade in urothelial cancer. Sequencing was performed with immunoSEQ multiplex PCR; in TCRdb, only in-frame clones are kept and a portion is missing. The table lists fewer than 50,000 clones, around 90% of them singletons. The input for sequencing was PBMCs, taken around atezolizumab (anti-PD-L1) treatment. The receptor set was obtained from a man aged 60 to 69 with urothelial cancer.

The chain recombines TRBV12-5 with TRBJ2-1; unclear D gene. CDR1 and CDR2 from the germline V gene are LGHNT and FRNRAP. This CDR3 is 13 amino acids long. The germline V and J ends were trimmed by 6 bases and 2 bases, with 8 bases remaining between them. The CDR3: CASGIDTYNEQFF. The DNA of the CDR3 is TGTGCTAGTGGCATCGACACCTACAATGAGCAGTTCTTC.

The V call is TRBV7-6, the J call TRBJ2-5; TRBD2 agrees at 13 bases. Germline CDR1 and CDR2: SGHVS and FNYEAQ. CDR3 size: 16 residues. Trimming took 1 base from V and 4 from J; bases not matched to a gene: 3. The CDR3 loop is CASSLGLAGGLETQYF. As DNA, the CDR3 is TGTGCCAGCAGCTTAGGACTAGCGGGGGGATTAGAGACCCAGTACTTC. Full variable domain (rest looked up from reference TRBV7-6 and TRBJ2-5): GAGVSQSPRYKVTKRGQDVALRCDPISGHVSLYWYRQALGQGPEFLTYFNYEAQQDKSGLPNDRFSAERPEGSISTLTIQRTEQRDSAMYRCASSLGLAGGLETQYFGPGTRLLVL.

The genes are TRBV28 and TRBJ1-3, with D possibly TRBD1 on 6 matching bases. CDR3 length: 14 residues. Germline CDR1 reads MDHEN; CDR2 reads SYDVKM. V lost 7 bases and J lost 1, with 11 bases in between. CDR3 sequence: CASTLGASGNTIYF. The CDR3 coding sequence is TGTGCCAGCACCCTGGGGGCTTCTGGAAACACCATATATTTT.

Written as DNA, the CDR3 is TGTGCCCTCCTCGACAGGGTGAACACCGGGGAGCTGTTTTTT. This encodes CALLDRVNTGELFF. The chain couples TRBV7-3 to TRBJ2-2; TRBD1 aligns across 7 bases. CDR1 is SGHTA and CDR2 is FQGTGA in the germline V gene. V dropped 11 bases and J dropped 1; count of bases not matched to a gene: 7. The CDR3 sequence is 14 residues long.

CDR3 sequence: CASSEITAATNEKLFF. CDR3 DNA sequence: TGTGCCAGCAGTGAAATTACAGCCGCAACTAATGAAAAACTGTTTTTT. This chain joins TRBV28 and TRBJ1-4; D gene unclear. With 5 bases removed from V and 0 bases from J, the gap between germline ends came to 13 bases. This CDR3 is built from 16 residues. Germline-derived CDR1 and CDR2 are MDHEN and SYDVKM. The whole variable domain, remainder taken from reference TRBV28 and TRBJ1-4, is DVKVTQSSRYLVKRTGEKVFLECVQDMDHENMFWYRQDPGLGLRLIYFSYDVKMKEKGDIPEGYSVSREKKERFSLILESASTNQTSMYLCASSEITAATNEKLFFGSGTQLSVL.

The chain recombines TRBV25-1 with TRBJ2-1, with D possibly being TRBD2 (5 bases). Trimming pared 5 bases from V and 2 bases from J, leaving 10 bases between. The CDR3 spans 14 residues. Germline CDR1 and CDR2: MGHDK and SYGVNS. The CDR3 DNA sequence: TGTGCCAGCAGTCCCTACGGGGCCTACAATGAGCAGTTCTTC. Translation: CASSPYGAYNEQFF.

The chain carries TRBV9 and TRBJ1-6; 10 nucleotides match TRBD1. This CDR3 has 17 residues. J was trimmed by 7 bases and V by 3 bases; bases with no gene match: 10. Looked up from germline, CDR1 is SGDLS and CDR2 is YYNGEE. The CDR3 loop reads CASSAETGGHVNSPLHF. The CDR3 DNA reads TGTGCCAGCAGCGCGGAGACAGGGGGCCATGTGAATTCACCCCTCCACTTT.

The J gene is TRBJ2-3, the V gene TRBV4-2, with TRBD2 matching over 12 bases. The CDR3 runs 15 residues. Germline CDR1 reads LGHNA; CDR2 reads YNFKEQ. V lost 4 bases to trimming and J lost 1 base; unmatched junction nucleotides: 0. CDR3 sequence reads: CASSRTSGGTDTQYF. The CDR3 DNA reads TGTGCCAGCAGCCGGACTAGCGGGGGCACAGATACGCAGTATTTT.

The V call is TRBV5-1, the J call TRBJ2-7, with 9 bases fitting TRBD2. Germline CDR1 reads SGHRS; CDR2 reads YFSETQ. CDR3 length: 16 residues. V was pared by 4 bases and J by 5 bases, with 13 bases of the junction left unmatched. The CDR3 DNA reads TGCGCCAGCAGCCTTGGGAGCGGGAGGCAGGGGGACGAGCAGTACTTC. It codes for CASSLGSGRQGDEQYF.

The sample holds one count of this clone. The chain has TRBV28 and TRBJ2-1, with D possibly TRBD1 on 6 matching bases. CDR1 is MDHEN and CDR2 is SYDVKM in the germline V gene. The CDR3 sequence is 16 residues long. The V gene lost 3 bases and the J gene lost 7 bases, with 19 bases spanning the gap. CDR3 region: CASSLRRAGDKNEQFF. The CDR3 DNA follows: TGTGCCAGCAGTTTGCGCCGCGCAGGGGACAAGAATGAGCAGTTCTTC.

V is TRBV6-1 and J is TRBJ1-2; D is perhaps TRBD1 (6 bases). Between the trimmed V and J ends, which lost 1 base and 3 bases, there was a span of 9 bases. Germline CDR1 and CDR2: MNHNS and SASEGT. The CDR3 runs to 14 residues. The CDR3 DNA follows: TGTGCCAGCAGTGAAGTGGGACAATACTATGGCTACACCTTC. The encoded protein is CASSEVGQYYGYTF.

This chain joins TRBV25-1 and TRBJ1-4; TRBD1 matches 8 bases. V lost 2 bases, J lost 5 bases, and 10 bases stayed unmatched. This CDR3 has 17 amino acids. The germline V gene encodes CDR1 MGHDK and CDR2 SYGVNS. The CDR3 spells CASSELGTGDENEKLFF. The DNA for the CDR3 is TGTGCCAGCAGTGAACTTGGGACAGGAGACGAAAATGAAAAACTGTTTTTT.

This chain links TRBV28 with TRBJ2-3; 7 positions match TRBD1. The CDR3 contains 12 residues. Per the germline V gene, CDR1 is MDHEN and CDR2 is SYDVKM. The junction had 5 bases not matched to a gene; V was cut back by 6 bases and J by 8 bases. The CDR3 is CASSSGQVTQYF. In nucleotides, the CDR3 is TGTGCCAGCAGCTCCGGACAGGTTACGCAGTATTTT.

The V gene is TRBV19, the J gene TRBJ2-1, with a possible D match to TRBD2 (6 bases). This CDR3 has 19 residues. CDR1 and CDR2 (germline): LNHDA, SQIVND (reference sequence). Trimming removed 6 bases from V and 1 base from J, with 25 bases in between. CDR3 sequence reads: CASRPGGTQGLRSYNEQFF. CDR3 sequence (DNA): TGTGCCAGTAGACCCGGGGGAACGCAAGGTTTAAGGTCCTACAATGAGCAGTTCTTC.

The chain has TRBV6-1 and TRBJ1-3; D is unresolved. The CDR3 contains 13 residues. Germline CDR1 is MNHNS and CDR2 is SASEGT. The germline V and J ends were trimmed by 6 bases and 6 bases, with 12 bases remaining between them. CDR3 region: CASSAGSPNTIYF. CDR3 DNA sequence: TGTGCCAGCAGCGCCGGGTCACCAAACACCATATATTTT.

This chain joins TRBV6-5 and TRBJ2-5; perhaps TRBD1 as D (6 bases). Deletions cut 5 bases from V and 5 bases from J, with 15 bases between. The CDR3 consists of 14 residues. CDR1 is MNHEY, CDR2 SVGAGI, per germline. CDR3 sequence reads: CASSTGDIGETQYF. The CDR3 nucleotides read TGTGCCAGCAGTACCGGGGACATCGGGGAGACCCAGTACTTC.

The J gene is TRBJ1-5, the V gene TRBV19, with 9 bases lining up with TRBD1. CDR3 length: 15 amino acids. Looked up from germline, CDR1 is LNHDA and CDR2 is SQIVND (reference sequence). Trimming at V came to 5 bases and at J to 6 bases, leaving 8 bases not matched to a gene. CDR3 protein: CASSPSTGGVQPQHF. The CDR3 nucleotides are TGTGCCAGTAGTCCCTCTACAGGGGGCGTTCAGCCCCAGCATTTT.

The chain links TRBV6-1 to TRBJ2-2, with D maybe TRBD2 (7 bases). V was clipped by 4 bases and J by 2 bases, with 14 bases between them. Germline-derived CDR1 and CDR2 are MNHNS and SASEGT. The CDR3 sequence is 16 residues long. The CDR3 bases are TGTGCCAGCAGTGCCCTTGCGGGGGCAAACACCGGGGAGCTGTTTTTT. Translated: CASSALAGANTGELFF.

This clone showed up just once. The genes are TRBV6-1 and TRBJ2-2; 7 bases align to TRBD2. The CDR3 runs to 14 residues. Germline values: CDR1 MNHNS, CDR2 SASEGT. With V trimmed by 3 bases and J by 5 bases, 3 bases remained unmatched. CDR3 in amino acids: CASSESGVTGELFF. Here the CDR3 DNA reads TGTGCCAGCAGTGAGAGCGGGGTGACCGGGGAGCTGTTTTTT.

The chain has TRBV9 and TRBJ2-7; 12 bases are shared with TRBD2. The CDR3 is made up of 15 amino acids. Unmatched junction bases numbered 4, after V lost 2 bases and J lost 4 bases. Germline V gives CDR1 SGDLS, CDR2 YYNGEE. The CDR3 DNA reads TGTGCCAGCAGCGTTGGACTAGCGGGGATGTACGAGCAGTACTTC. Its translation: CASSVGLAGMYEQYF. Full variable domain (missing parts from reference TRBV9 and TRBJ2-7): DSGVTQTPKHLITATGQRVTLRCSPRSGDLSVYWYQQSLDQGLQFLIQYYNGEERAKGNILERFSAQQFPDLHSELNLSSLELGDSALYFCASSVGLAGMYEQYFGPGTRLTVT.

This chain uses TRBV5-4 with TRBJ1-4, with 7 positions matching TRBD1. This CDR3 comprises 13 residues. Germline CDR1 is SGHNT and CDR2 is YYREEE (reference sequence). The J segment lost 7 bases and the V segment lost 2 bases, leaving 2 bases of the junction unmatched. DNA for the CDR3: TGTGCCAGCAGCTTCGGGACAGCTGAAAAACTGTTTTTT. Encoded protein: CASSFGTAEKLFF.

This chain uses TRBV7-3 with TRBJ2-5; TRBD2 matches at 7 bases. Germline-derived CDR1 and CDR2 are SGHTA and FQGTGA. CDR3 size: 13 residues. Trimming took 5 bases from V and 4 from J; bases not matched to a gene: 4. Here the CDR3 reads CASSRGGVETQYF. The DNA of the CDR3 is TGTGCCAGCAGCCGCGGGGGTGTAGAGACCCAGTACTTC.

The V and J genes are TRBV7-6 and TRBJ1-3, with D uncertain. Deletions cut 4 bases from V and 0 bases from J, with 10 bases between. There are 15 residues in the CDR3. CDR1 and CDR2 from the germline V gene are SGHVS and FNYEAQ. The CDR3 nucleotides read TGTGCCAGCAGCTCCCTATTAAGCTCTGGAAACACCATATATTTT. This translates into CASSSLLSSGNTIYF.

This sequence joins TRBV10-2 and TRBJ1-1; the match to TRBD1 covers 7 bases. The CDR3 is 13 residues long. CDR1 is WSHSY and CDR2 is SAAADI in the germline V gene. After removal of 5 bases from V and 6 bases from J, the junction contained 6 bases not matched to a gene. In DNA, the CDR3 is TGCGCCAGCAGTTTTACAGGGGTTCCTGAAGCTTTCTTT. Residues: CASSFTGVPEAFF.

The chain combines TRBV18 with TRBJ1-2; TRBD1 matches at 10 bases. Germline CDR1 is KGHSH and CDR2 is LQKENI. V trimming: 2 bases; J trimming: 6 bases; junction bases outside the gene matches: 3. The CDR3 covers 14 residues. The CDR3 reads CASSPTGTGDGYTF. For the CDR3, the DNA is TGTGCCAGCTCACCAACCGGGACAGGGGATGGCTACACCTTC. Full variable domain (missing parts from reference TRBV18 and TRBJ1-2): NAGVMQNPRHLVRRRGQEARLRCSPMKGHSHVYWYRQLPEEGLKFMVYLQKENIIDESGMPKERFSAEFPKEGPSILRIQQVVRGDSAAYFCASSPTGTGDGYTFGSGTRLTVV.

The V and J genes are TRBV5-4 and TRBJ2-5; D perhaps matches TRBD1 (6 bases). V shed 0 bases and J shed 5 bases, with 14 bases lying between them. This CDR3 has 15 residues. Germline V lookup: CDR1 SGHNT, CDR2 YYREEE (reference sequence). CDR3 coding DNA: TGTGCCAGCAGCTTGGATCCAGGGGCGAGGGAGACCCAGTACTTC. Residues: CASSLDPGARETQYF.

J is TRBJ2-7 and V is TRBV4-1, with 10 positions matching TRBD1. CDR3 length: 14 residues. Germline CDR1 reads MGHRA; CDR2 reads YSYEKL. The ends lost 3 bases at V and 2 bases at J; junction bases unmatched: 1. This chain's CDR3 is CASSHGQGAYEQYF. DNA of the CDR3: TGCGCCAGCAGCCATGGACAGGGGGCCTACGAGCAGTACTTC.

The V call is TRBV4-1, the J call TRBJ2-3; 9 nucleotides agree with TRBD2. V trimming: 1 base; J trimming: 2 bases; junction bases outside the gene matches: 7. Germline V CDR1 and CDR2: MGHRA, YSYEKL. This CDR3 has 17 residues. CDR3 region: CASSQGGGGASTDTQYF. CDR3 DNA sequence: TGCGCCAGCAGCCAAGGGGGCGGGGGGGCTTCCACAGATACGCAGTATTTT.

The chain combines TRBV28 with TRBJ1-6, with 12 bases matching TRBD1. Germline lookup yields CDR1 MDHEN and CDR2 SYDVKM. Trimming took 3 bases from V and 10 from J; bases not matched to a gene: 4. The CDR3 is 15 residues long. The CDR3 here is CASSLGQGARSPLHF. The CDR3 DNA reads as TGTGCCAGCAGTTTGGGACAGGGGGCTCGGTCACCCCTCCACTTT.